This T cell receptor beta chain was obtained from a study of early T cells in non-severe SARS-CoV-2 infection. Study context: Unsorted whole blood bulk RNA was sequenced, with unpaired chains. Study-wide findings and caveats: Anti-spike CD8 responses were favored by VDJdb matching, which missed private and CD4 specificities.

As for this clonotype: The antigen is not known.

Molecules of cDNA were individually given unique molecular identifiers that were attached to them. TCRdb reprocessed the 5' RACE reads via MiXCR and lists one record per CDR3 protein. Of tens of thousands of distinct CDR3 sequences listed, 14% to 15% are singletons. V was trimmed by 5 bases and J by 7 bases, leaving 15 bases between them. There are 14 residues in the CDR3. The germline V gene has CDR1 LNHDA and CDR2 SQIVND (reference sequence). The clonotype was recovered from an adult who was a healthcare worker with PCR-confirmed SARS-CoV-2 infection or an uninfected control (not recorded which). The specimen sequenced was whole blood. J is TRBJ2-4 and V is TRBV19; TRBD2 is a possible D gene (6 bases). DNA of the CDR3: TGTGCCAGTAGTGCTACGGGACGGGGGAACATTCAGTACTTC. Amino acids: CASSATGRGNIQYF.